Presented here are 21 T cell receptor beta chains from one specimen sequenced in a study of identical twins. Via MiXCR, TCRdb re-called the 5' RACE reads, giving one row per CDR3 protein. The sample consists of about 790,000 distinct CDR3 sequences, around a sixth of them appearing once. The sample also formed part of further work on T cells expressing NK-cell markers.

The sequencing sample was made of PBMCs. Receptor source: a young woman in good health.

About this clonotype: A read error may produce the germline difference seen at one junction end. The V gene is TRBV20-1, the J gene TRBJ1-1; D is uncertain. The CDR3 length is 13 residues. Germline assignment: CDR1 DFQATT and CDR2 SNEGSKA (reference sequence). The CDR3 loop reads CSPSRPGNTEAFF. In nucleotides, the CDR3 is TGCAGTCCTAGTCGGCCAGGGAACACTGAAGCTTTCTTT.

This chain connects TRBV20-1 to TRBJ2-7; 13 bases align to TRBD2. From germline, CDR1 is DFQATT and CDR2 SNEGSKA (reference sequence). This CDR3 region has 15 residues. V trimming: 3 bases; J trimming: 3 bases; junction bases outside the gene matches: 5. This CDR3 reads CSARGGTSGVYEQYF. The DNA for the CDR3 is TGCAGTGCTAGGGGAGGGACTAGCGGGGTCTACGAGCAGTACTTC.

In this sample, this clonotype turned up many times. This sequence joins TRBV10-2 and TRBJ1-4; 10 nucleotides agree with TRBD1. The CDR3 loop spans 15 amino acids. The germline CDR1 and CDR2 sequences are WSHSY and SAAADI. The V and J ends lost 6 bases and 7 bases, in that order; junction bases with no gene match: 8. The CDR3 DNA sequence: TGCGCCAGCAGAGAGACCGGGACAGGGGCTGAAAAACTGTTTTTT. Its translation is CASRETGTGAEKLFF.

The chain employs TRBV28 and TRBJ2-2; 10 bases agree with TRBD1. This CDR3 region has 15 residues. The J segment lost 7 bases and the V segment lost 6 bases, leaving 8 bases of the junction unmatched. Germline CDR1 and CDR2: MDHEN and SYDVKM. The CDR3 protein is CASRKGTGVGGELFF. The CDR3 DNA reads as TGTGCCAGCAGAAAAGGGACAGGGGTCGGCGGGGAGCTGTTTTTT.

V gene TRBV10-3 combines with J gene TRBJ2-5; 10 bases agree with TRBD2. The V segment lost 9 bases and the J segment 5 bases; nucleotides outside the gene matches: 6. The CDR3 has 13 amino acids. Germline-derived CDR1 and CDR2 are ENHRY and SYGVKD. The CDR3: CAIGSGRGETQYF. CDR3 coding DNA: TGTGCCATAGGAAGCGGGAGGGGGGAGACCCAGTACTTC.

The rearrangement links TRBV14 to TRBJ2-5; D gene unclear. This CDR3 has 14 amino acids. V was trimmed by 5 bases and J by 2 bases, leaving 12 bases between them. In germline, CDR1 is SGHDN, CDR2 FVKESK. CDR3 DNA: TGTGCCAGCAGCAAACAGCAAATACAAGAGACCCAGTACTTC. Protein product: CASSKQQIQETQYF.

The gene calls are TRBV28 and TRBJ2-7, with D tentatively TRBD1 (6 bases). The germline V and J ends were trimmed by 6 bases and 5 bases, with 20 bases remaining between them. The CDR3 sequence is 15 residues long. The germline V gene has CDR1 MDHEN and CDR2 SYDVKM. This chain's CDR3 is CASSGGQRTFHEQYF. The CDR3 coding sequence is TGTGCCAGCAGCGGCGGACAGAGAACCTTCCACGAGCAGTACTTC.

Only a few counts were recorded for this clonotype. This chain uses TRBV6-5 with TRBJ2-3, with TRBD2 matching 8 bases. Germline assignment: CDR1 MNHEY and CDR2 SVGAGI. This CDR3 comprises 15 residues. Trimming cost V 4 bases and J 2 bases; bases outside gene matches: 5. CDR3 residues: CASSSRGGLTDTQYF. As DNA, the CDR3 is TGTGCCAGCAGTTCCCGCGGGGGGCTCACAGATACGCAGTATTTT.

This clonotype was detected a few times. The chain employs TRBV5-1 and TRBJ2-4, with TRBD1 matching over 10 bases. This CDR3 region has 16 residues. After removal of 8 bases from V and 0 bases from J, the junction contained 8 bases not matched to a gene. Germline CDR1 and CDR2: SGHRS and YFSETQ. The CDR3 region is CASGQGERLAKNIQYF. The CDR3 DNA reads TGCGCCAGTGGACAGGGGGAACGACTAGCCAAAAACATTCAGTACTTC.

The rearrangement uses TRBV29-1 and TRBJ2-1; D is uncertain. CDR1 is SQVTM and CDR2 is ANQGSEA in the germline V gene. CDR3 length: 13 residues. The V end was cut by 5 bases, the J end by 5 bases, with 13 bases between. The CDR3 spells CSVIVPPHNEQFF. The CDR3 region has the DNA TGCAGCGTTATAGTCCCCCCTCACAATGAGCAGTTCTTC.

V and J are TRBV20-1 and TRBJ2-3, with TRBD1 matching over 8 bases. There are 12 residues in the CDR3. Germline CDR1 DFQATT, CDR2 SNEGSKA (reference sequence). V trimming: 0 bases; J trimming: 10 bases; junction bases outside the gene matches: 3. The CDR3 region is CSARDQGAPQYF. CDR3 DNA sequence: TGCAGTGCTAGAGATCAGGGGGCCCCGCAGTATTTT.

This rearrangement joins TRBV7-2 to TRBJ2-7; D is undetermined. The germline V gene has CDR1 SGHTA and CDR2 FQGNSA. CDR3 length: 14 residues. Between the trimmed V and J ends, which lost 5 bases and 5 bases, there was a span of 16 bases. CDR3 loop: CASSPRYSPHEQYF. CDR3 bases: TGTGCCAGCAGCCCCCGCTATAGCCCCCACGAGCAGTACTTC.

The CDR3 bases are TGTGCCAGCAGTACCCGGGCCGCCACCGGGGAGCTGTTTTTT. This translates into CASSTRAATGELFF. The rearrangement joins TRBV6-1 to TRBJ2-2, with unresolved D. V gave up 5 bases and J gave up 4 bases, with 11 bases separating them. The germline CDR1 and CDR2 sequences are MNHNS and SASEGT. The CDR3 is 14 amino acids.

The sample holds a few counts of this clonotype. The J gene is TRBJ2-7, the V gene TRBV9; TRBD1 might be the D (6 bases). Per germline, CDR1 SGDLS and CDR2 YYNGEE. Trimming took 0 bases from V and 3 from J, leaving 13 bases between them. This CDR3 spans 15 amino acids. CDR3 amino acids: CASSVEQGSFYEQYF. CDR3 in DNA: TGTGCCAGCAGCGTAGAACAGGGTTCGTTCTACGAGCAGTACTTC.

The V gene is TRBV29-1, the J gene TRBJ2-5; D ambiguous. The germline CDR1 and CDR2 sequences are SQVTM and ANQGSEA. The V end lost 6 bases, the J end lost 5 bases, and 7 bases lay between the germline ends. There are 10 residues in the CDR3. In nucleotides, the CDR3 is TGCAGCGTCGATTCCGAGACCCAGTACTTC. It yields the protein CSVDSETQYF.

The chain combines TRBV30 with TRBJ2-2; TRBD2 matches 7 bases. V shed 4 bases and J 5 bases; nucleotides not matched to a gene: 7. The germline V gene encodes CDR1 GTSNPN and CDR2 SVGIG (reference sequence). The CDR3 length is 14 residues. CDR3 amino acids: CAWKTLAATGELFF. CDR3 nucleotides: TGTGCCTGGAAAACTCTAGCGGCTACCGGGGAGCTGTTTTTT.

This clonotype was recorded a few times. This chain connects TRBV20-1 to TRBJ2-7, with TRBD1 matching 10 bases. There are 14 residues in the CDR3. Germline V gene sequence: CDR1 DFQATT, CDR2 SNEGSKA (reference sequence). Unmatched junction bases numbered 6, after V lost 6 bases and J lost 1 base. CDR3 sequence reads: CSARSGQGSYEQYF. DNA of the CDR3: TGCAGTGCCCGTTCGGGACAGGGGTCCTACGAGCAGTACTTC.

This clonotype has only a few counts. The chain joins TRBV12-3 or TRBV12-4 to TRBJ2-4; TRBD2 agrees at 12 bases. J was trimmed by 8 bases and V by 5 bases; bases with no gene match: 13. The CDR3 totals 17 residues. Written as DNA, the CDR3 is TGTGCCAGCAGTCAACGACTAGCGGGAGAGGGCGCGGACATTCAGTACTTC. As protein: CASSQRLAGEGADIQYF.

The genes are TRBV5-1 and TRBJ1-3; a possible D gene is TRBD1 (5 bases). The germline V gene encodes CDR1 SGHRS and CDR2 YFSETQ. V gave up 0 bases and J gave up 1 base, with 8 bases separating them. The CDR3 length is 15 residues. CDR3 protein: CASSLGSGSGNTIYF. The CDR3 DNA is TGCGCCAGCAGCTTGGGTTCAGGGTCTGGAAACACCATATATTTT.

The CDR3 here is CASSRREGDTQYF. As DNA, the CDR3 is TGTGCCAGCTCACGCAGGGAGGGAGATACGCAGTATTTT. The rearrangement joins TRBV18 to TRBJ2-3; 7 bases fit TRBD2. Trimming cost V 4 bases and J 5 bases; bases outside gene matches: 3. Germline V gene lookup returns CDR1 KGHSH and CDR2 LQKENI. The CDR3 has 13 residues.

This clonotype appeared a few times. CDR3 residues: CASSPWGNQPQHF. CDR3 nucleotides: TGTGCCAGCAGCCCCTGGGGCAATCAGCCCCAGCATTTT. J is TRBJ1-5 and V is TRBV7-2; D gene unclear. The germline V and J ends were trimmed by 5 bases and 2 bases, with 7 bases remaining between them. Germline-derived CDR1 and CDR2 are SGHTA and FQGNSA. The CDR3 consists of 13 residues.